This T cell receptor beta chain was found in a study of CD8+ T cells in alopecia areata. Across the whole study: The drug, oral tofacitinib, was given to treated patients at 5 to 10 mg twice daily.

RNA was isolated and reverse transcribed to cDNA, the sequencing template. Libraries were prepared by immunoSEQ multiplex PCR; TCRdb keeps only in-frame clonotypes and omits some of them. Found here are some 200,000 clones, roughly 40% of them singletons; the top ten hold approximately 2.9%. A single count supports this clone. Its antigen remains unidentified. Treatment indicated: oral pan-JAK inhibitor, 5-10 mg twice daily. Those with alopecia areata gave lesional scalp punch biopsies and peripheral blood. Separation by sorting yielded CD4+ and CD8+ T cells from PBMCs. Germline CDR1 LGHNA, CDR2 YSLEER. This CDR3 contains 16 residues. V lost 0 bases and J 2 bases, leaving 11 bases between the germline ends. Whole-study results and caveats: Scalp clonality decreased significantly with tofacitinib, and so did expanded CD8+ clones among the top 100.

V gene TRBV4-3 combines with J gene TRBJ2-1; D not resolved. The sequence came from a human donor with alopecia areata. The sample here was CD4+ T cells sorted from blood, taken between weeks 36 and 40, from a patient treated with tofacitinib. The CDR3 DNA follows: TGCGCCAGCAGCCAAGAGTTTGCGACACCCTACAATGAGCAGTTCTTC. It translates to CASSQEFATPYNEQFF.